This TCR beta chain was sequenced for a study of blood T cell repertoires in COVID-19. For the study at large: Collection of acute and convalescent COVID-19 samples took place in the United States, Italy and Spain. T cells, B-cell-depleted T cells, or PBMCs supplied cDNA or gDNA.

Authors' analysis steps: Estimates of nucleated cell counts were drawn from the amplification of reference gene primers. The table came from immunoSEQ multiplex PCR; TCRdb's copy has only in-frame clones and leaves some out. V and J calls and clone size come straight from that table; D and trimming were deduced from the DNA. The repertoire has about 99,000 clones, more than 65% of them found once; the top ten carry about a sixth. Sequencing was done on a sample of peripheral blood. The source of this sequence is a woman of 80 years or more with active or convalescent COVID-19.

The CDR3 nucleotides read TGTGCCACCAGTGATCCCGGGACATTCGACAATGAGCAGTTCTTC. Protein: CATSDPGTFDNEQFF. This rearrangement joins TRBV24-1 to TRBJ2-1, with a tentative D call TRBD1 (6 bases). V lost 3 bases and J lost 5, with 13 bases in between. The CDR3 consists of 15 residues. Germline V gives CDR1 KGHDR, CDR2 SFDVKD.